Below are 29 T cell receptor beta chains sequenced from a single sample in a study of human T cells and chemical hapten exposure. Time point defined: patch test 1, 2 weeks after DPC sensitization. The sample's treatment: therapeutic diphenylcyclopropenone sensitization with weekly scalp DPC. TCRdb used MiXCR to reprocess the RACE reads, holding one entry per CDR3 protein. The data show roughly 82,000 distinct CDR3 sequences, about an eighth seen once. The sequenced sample was whole blood, obtained in connection with sensitization to the hapten diphenylcyclopropenone (DPC). Every receptor here comes from a woman aged 55-69 years with alopecia areata. Some clones in this sample may be carry-over from other donors' samples.

In its sample, this clonotype was seen many times. The chain combines TRBV18 with TRBJ1-1; D is undetermined. Trimming shortened V by 2 bases and J by 0 bases, and 10 bases separated the two germline ends. This CDR3 has 15 amino acids. Germline CDR1 reads KGHSH; CDR2 reads LQKENI. CDR3 region: CASSPSLGLNTEAFF. For the CDR3, the DNA is TGTGCCAGCTCACCAAGTCTGGGCTTGAACACTGAAGCTTTCTTT.

This clonotype was counted ten times or more. The chain couples TRBV18 to TRBJ1-1; a weak D match, TRBD1 (5 bases). There are 15 residues in the CDR3. Germline V gene data show CDR1 as KGHSH and CDR2 as LQKENI. V was shortened by 1 base and J by 1 base, with 10 bases between the two germline ends. The CDR3 loop reads CASSPLRTTNTEAFF. CDR3 coding DNA: TGTGCCAGCTCACCACTCCGGACAACGAACACTGAAGCTTTCTTT.

This clonotype was seen ten or more times. This chain uses TRBV3-1 with TRBJ2-2, with 8 bases lining up with TRBD1. The germline V gene encodes CDR1 LGHDT and CDR2 YNNKEL (reference sequence). J gave up 1 base and V 6 bases, and 13 bases lay outside the gene matches. The CDR3 runs 18 residues. The CDR3 nucleotides are TGTGCCAGCAGTCTAAATGAGGGACAGGCGGAGAACACCGGGGAGCTGTTTTTT. Residues: CASSLNEGQAENTGELFF.

This chain joins TRBV10-2 and TRBJ2-3, with 11 bases identical to TRBD2. J gave up 2 bases and V 6 bases, and 1 base lay outside the gene matches. Germline CDR1 WSHSY, CDR2 SAAADI. The length of the CDR3 is 14 residues. The CDR3 DNA follows: TGCGCCAGCAGGACTAGCGGGGCCACAGATACGCAGTATTTT. As protein: CASRTSGATDTQYF.

This clonotype was detected a few times. This chain links TRBV10-3 with TRBJ2-5, with D possibly TRBD1 on 6 matching bases. This CDR3 is built from 14 residues. The V and J ends lost 4 bases and 5 bases respectively, with 14 bases between them. Germline CDR1 reads ENHRY; CDR2 reads SYGVKD. The CDR3 here is CAISGQASQETQYF. CDR3 DNA: TGTGCCATCAGTGGACAGGCCTCTCAGGAGACCCAGTACTTC.

This clonotype appeared many times. The chain uses TRBV2 and TRBJ2-7; 7 bases agree with TRBD2. The CDR3 has 15 residues. V shed 7 bases and J 1 base; nucleotides not matched to a gene: 10. Germline CDR1 and CDR2: SNHLY and FYNNEI. For the CDR3, the DNA is TGTGCCAGCACCCGACCGACGGGAGGATCCTACGAGCAGTACTTC. Translation gives CASTRPTGGSYEQYF.

Comments on this clonotype: This may come from a read error, since a much larger clone is one base off. The chain combines TRBV7-9 with TRBJ2-1; 10 positions agree with TRBD2. The CDR3 has 15 amino acids. V trimming: 1 base; J trimming: 12 bases; junction bases outside the gene matches: 9. Germline-derived CDR1 and CDR2 are SEHNR and FQNEAQ (reference sequence). Here the CDR3 reads CASSLEAGGPHGQFF. The CDR3 nucleotides are TGTGCCAGCAGCTTAGAAGCGGGGGGGCCACATGGGCAGTTCTTC.

At least ten counts were recorded for this clonotype. The CDR3 DNA is TGCAGTGCTAGAGATCCTCAAGTAACCCAGCATTTT. The encoded protein is CSARDPQVTQHF. The rearrangement links TRBV20-1 to TRBJ1-5, with no clear D. V gave up 0 bases and J gave up 11 bases, with 11 bases separating them. CDR3 size: 12 residues. Germline V gene sequence: CDR1 DFQATT, CDR2 SNEGSKA (reference sequence).

This clonotype was counted between two and nine times. The junction and the germline gene differ at one end; a read error may be behind it. J is TRBJ2-1 and V is TRBV7-7; 7 bases fit TRBD1. Germline loops: CDR1 SSHAT, CDR2 FNYEAQ (reference sequence). The CDR3 contains 18 residues. Written as DNA, the CDR3 is TGTGCTAGCAGCTTAGGCCCTGGGACAGCGAGCTCCTACAATGAGCAGTTCTTC. It codes for CASSLGPGTASSYNEQFF.

The chain joins TRBV3-1 to TRBJ1-2, with unresolved D. Trimming shortened V by 4 bases and J by 4 bases, and 10 bases separated the two germline ends. From germline, CDR1 is LGHDT and CDR2 YNNKEL (reference sequence). The CDR3 length is 13 residues. The CDR3 protein is CASSRGGGYGYTF. CDR3 DNA: TGTGCCAGCAGCCGTGGTGGAGGCTATGGCTACACCTTC.

In this sample, this clonotype turned up once. The chain combines TRBV7-8 with TRBJ2-5, with D unresolved. Germline CDR1 reads SGHVS; CDR2 reads FQNEAQ. With 1 base removed from V and 6 bases from J, the gap between germline ends came to 9 bases. CDR3 length equals 13 residues. In DNA, the CDR3 is TGTGCCAGCAGCTTAGGTTACTCTCAGACCCAGTACTTC. Protein: CASSLGYSQTQYF.

V gene TRBV9 combines with J gene TRBJ2-1; D is unresolved. This CDR3 has 18 amino acids. V lost 0 bases and J 0 bases, leaving 16 bases between the germline ends. Germline-derived CDR1 and CDR2 are SGDLS and YYNGEE. This CDR3 reads CASSVAGGSVGSYNEQFF. In DNA form, the CDR3 reads TGTGCCAGCAGCGTAGCCGGCGGTTCTGTGGGCTCCTACAATGAGCAGTTCTTC.

There are a few counts of this clonotype. The genes are TRBV5-1 and TRBJ1-4; 10 bases align to TRBD1. The junction had 10 bases not matched to a gene; V was cut back by 4 bases and J by 7 bases. Per germline, CDR1 SGHRS and CDR2 YFSETQ. The CDR3 has 16 residues. In DNA form, the CDR3 reads TGCGCCAGCAGCATGTCGACAGGGGGCAATGGTGAAAAACTGTTTTTT. This codes for CASSMSTGGNGEKLFF.

The V gene is TRBV7-9, the J gene TRBJ2-3, with a possible D match to TRBD2 (6 bases). Per germline, CDR1 SEHNR and CDR2 FQNEAQ (reference sequence). Trimming left V 5 bases short and J 6 bases short, with 15 bases between. This CDR3 contains 14 residues. As DNA, the CDR3 is TGTGCCAGCAGCCCGGGACTTTCGAGTGATACGCAGTATTTT. Encoded protein: CASSPGLSSDTQYF.

This clonotype has a handful of counts. The chain employs TRBV20-1 and TRBJ1-5, with D hard to call. Trimming took off 6 bases at V and 5 bases at J, with 11 bases between the two ends. The CDR3 spans 12 residues. CDR1 and CDR2 from the germline V gene are DFQATT and SNEGSKA (reference sequence). Here the CDR3 reads CSATAGDQPQHF. The CDR3 DNA reads as TGCAGTGCAACCGCCGGGGATCAGCCCCAGCATTTT.

This clonotype was recorded many times. One end of the junction is discordant with germline, which a read error may explain. The rearrangement joins TRBV5-5 to TRBJ2-5, with D unclear. Germline values: CDR1 SGHKS, CDR2 YYEKEE (reference sequence). This CDR3 comprises 11 residues. The CDR3 spells CASSFGRRKDF. The CDR3 region has the DNA TGTGCCAGCAGCTTTGGGCGCCGTAAGGACTTC. Filled out from reference TRBV5-5 and TRBJ2-5, the complete variable domain reads DAGVTQSPTHLIKTRGQQVTLRCSPISGHKSVSWYQQVLGQGPQFIFQYYEKEERGRGNFPDRFSARQFPNYSSELNVNALLLGDSALYLCASSFGRRKDFGPGTRLLVL.

This clonotype has a count of ten or more. This chain links TRBV20-1 with TRBJ1-4; D is possibly TRBD1 (5 bases). CDR3 size: 14 residues. Germline CDR1 DFQATT, CDR2 SNEGSKA (reference sequence). The V end was cut by 1 base, the J end by 3 bases, with 9 bases between. CDR3 in DNA: TGCAGTGCTAGAGCCGGGACGGCTAATGAAAAACTGTTTTTT. It yields the protein CSARAGTANEKLFF.

This clonotype occurred many times. The chain employs TRBV7-2 and TRBJ2-3; 11 nucleotides align to TRBD2. The germline gives CDR1 SGHTA, CDR2 FQGNSA. The CDR3 extends over 16 amino acids. Trimming removed 5 bases from V and 0 bases from J; junction bases left unmatched: 4. In DNA form, the CDR3 reads TGTGCCAGCAGCGCGCGACTAGCGGGGAGCACAGATACGCAGTATTTT. It encodes CASSARLAGSTDTQYF. The whole variable domain, remainder taken from reference TRBV7-2 and TRBJ2-3, is GAGVSQSPSNKVTEKGKDVELRCDPISGHTALYWYRQSLGQGLEFLIYFQGNSAPDKSGLPSDRFSAERTGGSVSTLTIQRTQQEDSAVYLCASSARLAGSTDTQYFGPGTRLTVL.

The sample holds many counts of this clonotype. V and J are TRBV27 and TRBJ1-4, with 9 positions matching TRBD1. The CDR3 runs 16 residues. V lost 2 bases and J lost 5; bases outside the gene matches: 6. Germline V lookup: CDR1 MNHEY, CDR2 SMNVEV (reference sequence). The CDR3 region is CASSLRGTGPNEKLFF. For the CDR3, the DNA is TGTGCCAGCAGTTTACGAGGGACAGGGCCCAATGAAAAACTGTTTTTT.

Ten or more counts support this clonotype. This chain links TRBV10-2 with TRBJ2-2, with a weak D call TRBD1 (6 bases). The V gene's germline CDR1 is WSHSY and CDR2 SAAADI. The V and J ends lost 8 bases and 5 bases respectively, with 15 bases between them. This CDR3 has 14 amino acids. The DNA of the CDR3 is TGCGCCAGCGCTGAAGGACAGTTGACCGGGGAGCTGTTTTTT. This sequence encodes CASAEGQLTGELFF.

Many counts were recorded for this clonotype. This chain connects TRBV5-4 to TRBJ2-7; 8 bases agree with TRBD1. With V trimmed by 6 bases and J by 3 bases, 8 bases remained unmatched. Germline CDR1 SGHNT, CDR2 YYREEE (reference sequence). The CDR3 contains 14 residues. CDR3 protein: CASNFDRGDYEQYF. CDR3 sequence (DNA): TGTGCCAGCAACTTCGACAGGGGAGACTACGAGCAGTACTTC.

The V gene is TRBV29-1, the J gene TRBJ2-7; possibly TRBD2 for D (6 bases). Germline loops: CDR1 SQVTM, CDR2 ANQGSEA. This CDR3 comprises 13 residues. Between the trimmed V and J ends, which lost 4 bases and 3 bases, there was a span of 13 bases. The CDR3 DNA reads TGCAGCGTTGGGGGTAGCGGAAACTACGAGCAGTACTTC. It yields the protein CSVGGSGNYEQYF.

This clonotype has just a few counts. This chain joins TRBV5-8 and TRBJ2-3; D call uncertain. The V and J ends lost 0 bases and 4 bases respectively, with 3 bases between them. Germline CDR1 is SGHTS and CDR2 is YDEGEE. The CDR3 extends over 12 amino acids. CDR3 DNA sequence: TGTGCCAGCAGCTTGGCCGCAGATACGCAGTATTTT. It yields the protein CASSLAADTQYF.

This clonotype was detected ten times or more. The rearrangement uses TRBV2 and TRBJ2-1; TRBD2 matches 10 bases. Germline CDR1 SNHLY, CDR2 FYNNEI. This CDR3 is built from 15 residues. The V and J ends lost 6 bases and 9 bases, in that order; junction bases with no gene match: 11. The CDR3 coding sequence is TGTGCCAGCAGGACTCGTAGCGGGGGGCAGGGTGAGCAGTTCTTC. Translated, it gives CASRTRSGGQGEQFF.

This clonotype has a handful of counts. This rearrangement joins TRBV29-1 to TRBJ1-2; D is uncertain. V lost 4 bases, J lost 8 bases, and 17 bases lay in between. Germline V gene sequence: CDR1 SQVTM, CDR2 ANQGSEA. CDR3 length: 13 residues. CDR3: CSVVGENLDGYTF. The DNA for the CDR3 is TGCAGCGTTGTCGGGGAGAATCTTGACGGCTACACCTTC. The full variable domain, in which reference TRBV29-1 and TRBJ1-2 provide the parts outside the CDR3, is SAVISQKPSRDICQRGTSLTIQCQVDSQVTMMFWYRQQPGQSLTLIATANQGSEATYESGFVIDKFPISRPNLTFSTLTVSNMSPEDSSIYLCSVVGENLDGYTFGSGTRLTVV.

This clonotype was picked up a small number of times. The chain recombines TRBV9 with TRBJ1-6, with 8 bases aligning to TRBD1. V lost 6 bases and J lost 7; bases outside the gene matches: 6. CDR1 and CDR2 from the germline V gene are SGDLS and YYNGEE. CDR3 length: 14 residues. This CDR3 reads CASTRDRSNSPLHF. CDR3 DNA sequence: TGTGCCAGCACCAGGGACAGGTCAAATTCACCCCTCCACTTT.

The sample holds many counts of this clonotype. The V and J genes are TRBV6-2 or TRBV6-3 and TRBJ2-3, with D perhaps matching TRBD1 (6 bases). The V gene lost 2 bases and the J gene lost 2 bases, with 14 bases spanning the gap. Per the germline V gene, CDR1 is MNHEY and CDR2 is SVGEGT. The CDR3 totals 16 residues. The CDR3 DNA sequence: TGTGCCAGCAGTTACCCCCGACAGGTTCACACAGATACGCAGTATTTT. Translating gives CASSYPRQVHTDTQYF.

The rearrangement uses TRBV7-8 and TRBJ2-2; possibly TRBD1 for D (6 bases). Per the germline V gene, CDR1 is SGHVS and CDR2 is FQNEAQ. The CDR3 loop spans 15 amino acids. Trimming removed 7 bases from V and 0 bases from J, with 12 bases in between. The DNA for the CDR3 is TGTGCCAGCATCAGAGGACAGTCGAACACCGGGGAGCTGTTTTTT. It encodes CASIRGQSNTGELFF.

This chain uses TRBV29-1 with TRBJ2-5, with TRBD2 identical over 7 bases. CDR1 and CDR2 from the germline V gene are SQVTM and ANQGSEA. The trim removed 4 bases at V and 5 bases at J, leaving 10 bases unmatched. The length of the CDR3 is 14 residues. CDR3 coding DNA: TGCAGCGTTGCTATGACTAGCATGGGCGAGACCCAGTACTTC. It encodes CSVAMTSMGETQYF.